These T cell receptor beta chains were read from a single sample in a study of T cells in Graves' hyperthyroidism and ophthalmopathy. In TCRdb, the multiplex PCR reads were re-called with MiXCR into one record per CDR3 protein. The table lists some 570,000 distinct CDR3 sequences, 14% of them singletons. The sample comprised blood. The receptors here all came from a woman aged 18-29 years with Graves' ophthalmopathy. Both conserved end residues are part of each CDR3. A D gene is named only where the DNA matches it firmly. A clone size is listed for some rows: how often the clone was seen (once, few, many), or a class if it is expanded.

len: 16
v_gene: TRBV10-3
abundance: many
j_gene: TRBJ2-7
d_gene: -
CDR3aa: CAISAVSGQGTYEQYF
CDR3nt: TGTGCCATCAGTGCGGTCAGCGGCCAGGGCACCTACGAGCAGTACTTC

len: 14
v_gene: TRBV19
abundance: -
j_gene: TRBJ2-1
d_gene: -
CDR3aa: CASSMQAANNEQFF
CDR3nt: TGTGCCAGTAGTATGCAAGCGGCCAACAATGAGCAGTTCTTC

len: 15
v_gene: TRBV6-1
abundance: -
j_gene: TRBJ2-4
d_gene: -
CDR3aa: CASSPRTVAKNIQYF
CDR3nt: TGTGCCAGCAGTCCACGGACAGTAGCCAAAAACATTCAGTACTTC

len: 14
v_gene: TRBV10-3
abundance: -
j_gene: TRBJ2-1
d_gene: TRBD1
CDR3aa: CAISESGSGQVPFF
CDR3nt: TGTGCCATCAGTGAGTCCGGGTCGGGACAGGTCCCGTTCTTC

len: 15
v_gene: TRBV24-1
abundance: few
j_gene: TRBJ2-2
d_gene: -
CDR3aa: CATRESGANTGELFF
CDR3nt: TGTGCCACCAGAGAATCGGGGGCAAACACCGGGGAGCTGTTTTTT

len: 14
v_gene: TRBV20-1
abundance: many
j_gene: TRBJ2-7
d_gene: -
CDR3aa: CSARGSVGVGEQYF
CDR3nt: TGCAGTGCTAGAGGGTCCGTGGGAGTCGGCGAGCAGTACTTC

len: 17
v_gene: TRBV18
abundance: many
j_gene: TRBJ2-3
d_gene: -
CDR3aa: CASSPGPLGLSTDTQYF
CDR3nt: TGTGCCAGCTCACCAGGCCCACTAGGGTTGAGCACAGATACGCAGTATTTT

len: 14
v_gene: TRBV11-2
abundance: many
j_gene: TRBJ2-7
d_gene: -
CDR3aa: CASSPGRGIGEQYF
CDR3nt: TGTGCCAGCAGCCCGGGACGTGGAATCGGCGAGCAGTACTTC

len: 16
v_gene: TRBV7-3
abundance: -
j_gene: TRBJ2-3
d_gene: TRBD2
CDR3aa: CASSLAAAGVGDTQYF
CDR3nt: TGTGCCAGCAGCTTAGCGGCAGCGGGAGTGGGGGATACGCAGTATTTT

len: 17
v_gene: TRBV2
abundance: many
j_gene: TRBJ1-1
d_gene: -
CDR3aa: CASSDGGPPVWNTEAFF
CDR3nt: TGTGCCAGCAGTGACGGGGGGCCCCCCGTCTGGAACACTGAAGCTTTCTTT

len: 16
v_gene: TRBV20-1
abundance: few
j_gene: TRBJ2-3
d_gene: -
CDR3aa: CSARDPEGRGTDTQYF
CDR3nt: TGCAGTGCTAGAGATCCGGAGGGCCGGGGCACAGATACGCAGTATTTT

len: 12
v_gene: TRBV13
abundance: -
j_gene: TRBJ1-1
d_gene: -
CDR3aa: CASRRVSSEAFF
CDR3nt: TGTGCCAGCCGTCGTGTTTCGTCTGAAGCTTTCTTT

len: 14
v_gene: TRBV3-1
abundance: many
j_gene: TRBJ2-1
d_gene: -
CDR3aa: CASSQVPAYNEQFF
CDR3nt: TGTGCCAGCAGCCAGGTGCCGGCCTACAATGAGCAGTTCTTC

len: 14
v_gene: TRBV7-2
abundance: many
j_gene: TRBJ2-7
d_gene: -
CDR3aa: CASSLENHSYEQYF
CDR3nt: TGTGCCAGCAGCTTAGAAAACCACTCCTACGAGCAGTACTTC

len: 16
v_gene: TRBV6-1
abundance: -
j_gene: TRBJ1-1
d_gene: TRBD1
CDR3aa: CASSEGQGYMNTEAFF
CDR3nt: TGTGCCAGCAGTGAAGGACAGGGTTACATGAACACTGAAGCTTTCTTT

len: 17
v_gene: TRBV4-1
abundance: -
j_gene: TRBJ1-1
d_gene: -
CDR3aa: CASSQDVRPAVNTEAFF
CDR3nt: TGCGCCAGCAGCCAAGATGTCAGGCCAGCAGTGAACACTGAAGCTTTCTTT

len: 16
v_gene: TRBV7-9
abundance: many
j_gene: TRBJ2-5
d_gene: -
CDR3aa: CASSPAWGWGEETQYF
CDR3nt: TGTGCCAGCAGCCCCGCCTGGGGTTGGGGGGAAGAGACCCAGTACTTC

len: 12
v_gene: TRBV28
abundance: many
j_gene: TRBJ1-3
d_gene: -
CDR3aa: CASSPDPVTIYF
CDR3nt: TGTGCCAGCAGTCCCGACCCAGTAACCATATATTTT

len: 17
v_gene: TRBV7-2
abundance: -
j_gene: TRBJ2-1
d_gene: TRBD2
CDR3aa: CAGSLGGATSGDNEQFF
CDR3nt: TGTGCCGGCAGCTTAGGAGGGGCGACTAGCGGGGACAATGAGCAGTTCTTC

len: 15
v_gene: TRBV13
abundance: many
j_gene: TRBJ1-1
d_gene: TRBD1
CDR3aa: CASSPIGTGNTEAFF
CDR3nt: TGTGCCAGCAGCCCAATAGGGACAGGGAACACTGAAGCTTTCTTT